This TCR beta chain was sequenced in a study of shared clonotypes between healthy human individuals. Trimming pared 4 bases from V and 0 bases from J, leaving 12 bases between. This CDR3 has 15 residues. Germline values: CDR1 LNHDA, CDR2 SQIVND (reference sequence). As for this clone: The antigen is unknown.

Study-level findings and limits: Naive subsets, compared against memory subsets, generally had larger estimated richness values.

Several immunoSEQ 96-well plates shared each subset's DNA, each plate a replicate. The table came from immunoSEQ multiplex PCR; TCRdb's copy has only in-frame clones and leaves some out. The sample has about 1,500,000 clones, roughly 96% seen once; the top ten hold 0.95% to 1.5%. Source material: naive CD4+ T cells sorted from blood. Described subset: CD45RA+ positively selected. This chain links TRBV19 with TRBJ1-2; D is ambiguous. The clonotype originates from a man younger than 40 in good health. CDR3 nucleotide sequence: TGTGCCAGTAGTACCTCAGGAGAAGCTAACTATGGCTACACCTTC. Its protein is CASSTSGEANYGYTF. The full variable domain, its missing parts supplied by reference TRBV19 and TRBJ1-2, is DGGITQSPKYLFRKEGQNVTLSCEQNLNHDAMYWYRQDPGQGLRLIYYSQIVNDFQKGDIAEGYSVSREKKESFPLTVTSAQKNPTAFYLCASSTSGEANYGYTFGSGTRLTVV.